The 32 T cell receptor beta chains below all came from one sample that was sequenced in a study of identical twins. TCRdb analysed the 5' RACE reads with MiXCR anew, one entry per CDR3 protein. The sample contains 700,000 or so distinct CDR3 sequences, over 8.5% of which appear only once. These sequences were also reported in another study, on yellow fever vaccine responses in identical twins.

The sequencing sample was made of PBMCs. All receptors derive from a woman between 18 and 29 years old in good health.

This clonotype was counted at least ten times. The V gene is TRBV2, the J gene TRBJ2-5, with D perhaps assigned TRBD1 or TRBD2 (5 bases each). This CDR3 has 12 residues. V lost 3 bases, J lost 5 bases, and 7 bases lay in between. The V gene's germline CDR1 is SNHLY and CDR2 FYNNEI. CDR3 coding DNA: TGTGCCAGCAGTGATTGGGGGGAGACCCAGTACTTC. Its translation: CASSDWGETQYF.

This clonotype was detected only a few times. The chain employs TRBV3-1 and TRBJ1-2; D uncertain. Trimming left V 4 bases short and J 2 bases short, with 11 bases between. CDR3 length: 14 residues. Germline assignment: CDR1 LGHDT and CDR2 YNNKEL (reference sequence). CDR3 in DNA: TGTGCCAGCAGCCCACCCGCAGCCAACTATGGCTACACCTTC. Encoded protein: CASSPPAANYGYTF.

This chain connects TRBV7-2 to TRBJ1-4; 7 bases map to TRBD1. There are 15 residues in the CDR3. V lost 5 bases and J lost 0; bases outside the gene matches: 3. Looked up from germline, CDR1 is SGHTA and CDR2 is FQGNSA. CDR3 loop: CASSQGQSTNEKLFF. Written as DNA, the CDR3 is TGTGCCAGCAGCCAGGGACAGTCAACTAATGAAAAACTGTTTTTT. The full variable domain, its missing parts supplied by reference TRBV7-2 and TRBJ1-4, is GAGVSQSPSNKVTEKGKDVELRCDPISGHTALYWYRQSLGQGLEFLIYFQGNSAPDKSGLPSDRFSAERTGGSVSTLTIQRTQQEDSAVYLCASSQGQSTNEKLFFGSGTQLSVL.

Written as DNA, the CDR3 is TGCAGTGCCCTCGACCGGACTAGCGGGGCCACCGAGCAGTACTTC. Translated, it gives CSALDRTSGATEQYF. This sequence joins TRBV20-1 and TRBJ2-7, with 12 bases matching TRBD2. The V and J ends lost 6 bases and 6 bases, in that order; junction bases with no gene match: 12. The CDR3 length is 15 residues. The germline CDR1 and CDR2 sequences are DFQATT and SNEGSKA (reference sequence).

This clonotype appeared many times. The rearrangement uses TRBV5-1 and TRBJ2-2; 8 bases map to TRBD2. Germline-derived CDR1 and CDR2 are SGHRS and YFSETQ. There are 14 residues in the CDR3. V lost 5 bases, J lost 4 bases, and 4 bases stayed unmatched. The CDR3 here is CASSAGGSTGELFF. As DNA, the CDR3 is TGCGCCAGCAGTGCGGGAGGATCCACCGGGGAGCTGTTTTTT.

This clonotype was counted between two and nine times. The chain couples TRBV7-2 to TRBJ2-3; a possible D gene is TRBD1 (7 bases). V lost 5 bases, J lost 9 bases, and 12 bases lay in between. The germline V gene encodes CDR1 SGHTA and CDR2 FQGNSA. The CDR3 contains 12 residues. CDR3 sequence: CASSQGGGTQYF. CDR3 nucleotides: TGTGCCAGCAGCCAGGGGGGAGGCACGCAGTATTTT.

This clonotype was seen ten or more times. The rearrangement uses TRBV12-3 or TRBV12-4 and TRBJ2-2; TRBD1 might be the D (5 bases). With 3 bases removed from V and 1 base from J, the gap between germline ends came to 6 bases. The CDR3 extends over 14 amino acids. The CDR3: CASSFTGNTGELFF. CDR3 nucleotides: TGTGCCAGCAGTTTTACAGGGAACACCGGGGAGCTGTTTTTT.

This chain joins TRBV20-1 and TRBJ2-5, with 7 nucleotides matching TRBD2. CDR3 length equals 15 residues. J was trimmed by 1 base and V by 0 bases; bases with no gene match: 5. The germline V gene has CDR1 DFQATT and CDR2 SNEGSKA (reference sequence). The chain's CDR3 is CSARDVRGSQETQYF. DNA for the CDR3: TGCAGTGCTAGAGATGTGCGGGGGAGCCAAGAGACCCAGTACTTC.

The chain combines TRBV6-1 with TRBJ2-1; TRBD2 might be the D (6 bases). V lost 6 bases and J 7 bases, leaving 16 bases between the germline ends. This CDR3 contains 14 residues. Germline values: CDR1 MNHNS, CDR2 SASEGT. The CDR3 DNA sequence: TGTGCCAGCAGCCGCAGCGGGTGGAAAAATGAGCAGTTCTTC. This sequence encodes CASSRSGWKNEQFF.

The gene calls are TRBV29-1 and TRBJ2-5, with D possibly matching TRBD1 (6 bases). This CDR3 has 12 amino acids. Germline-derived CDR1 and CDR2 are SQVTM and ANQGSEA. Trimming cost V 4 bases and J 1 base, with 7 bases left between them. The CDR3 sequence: CSVGQVQETQYF. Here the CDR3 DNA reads TGCAGCGTTGGACAGGTCCAAGAGACCCAGTACTTC.

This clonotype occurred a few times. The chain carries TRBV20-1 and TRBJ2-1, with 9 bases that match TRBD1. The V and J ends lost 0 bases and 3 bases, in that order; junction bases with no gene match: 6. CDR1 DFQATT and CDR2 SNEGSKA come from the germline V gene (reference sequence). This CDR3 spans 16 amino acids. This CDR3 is CSARDSKTGGYNEQFF. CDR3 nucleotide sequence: TGCAGTGCTAGAGATTCGAAGACAGGGGGCTACAATGAGCAGTTCTTC.

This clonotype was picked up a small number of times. Here the CDR3 reads CASGTSGSVLKNIQYF. CDR3 nucleotide sequence: TGTGCCAGCGGGACTAGCGGGAGCGTCCTCAAAAACATTCAGTACTTC. The gene calls are TRBV7-2 and TRBJ2-4; 14 nucleotides agree with TRBD2. With 8 bases clipped from V and 3 bases from J, the junction kept 6 bases outside the gene matches. Per germline, CDR1 SGHTA and CDR2 FQGNSA. The CDR3 loop spans 16 amino acids. The entire variable domain, with the rest obtained from reference TRBV7-2 and TRBJ2-4, is as follows: GAGVSQSPSNKVTEKGKDVELRCDPISGHTALYWYRQSLGQGLEFLIYFQGNSAPDKSGLPSDRFSAERTGGSVSTLTIQRTQQEDSAVYLCASGTSGSVLKNIQYFGAGTRLSVL.

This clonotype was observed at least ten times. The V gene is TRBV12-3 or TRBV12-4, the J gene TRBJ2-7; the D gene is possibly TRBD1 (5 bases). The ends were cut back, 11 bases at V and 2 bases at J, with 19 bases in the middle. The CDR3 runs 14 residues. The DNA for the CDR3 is TGTGCCCGAAGATACCCGGACAAAGCCTACGAGCAGTACTTC. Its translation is CARRYPDKAYEQYF.

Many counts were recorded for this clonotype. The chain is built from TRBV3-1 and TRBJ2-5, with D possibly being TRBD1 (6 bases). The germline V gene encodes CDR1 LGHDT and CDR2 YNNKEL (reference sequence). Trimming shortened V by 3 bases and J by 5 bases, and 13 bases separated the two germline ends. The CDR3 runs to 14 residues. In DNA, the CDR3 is TGTGCCAGCAGCCAGAAACAGGGCTGGGAGACCCAGTACTTC. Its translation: CASSQKQGWETQYF.

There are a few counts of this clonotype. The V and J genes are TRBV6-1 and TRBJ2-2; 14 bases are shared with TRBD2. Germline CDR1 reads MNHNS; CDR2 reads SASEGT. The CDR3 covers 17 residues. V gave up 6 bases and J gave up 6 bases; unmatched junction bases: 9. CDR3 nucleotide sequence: TGTGCCAGCAGCCACAAGGGACTAGCGGGAGATTCCGGGGAGCTGTTTTTT. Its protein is CASSHKGLAGDSGELFF.

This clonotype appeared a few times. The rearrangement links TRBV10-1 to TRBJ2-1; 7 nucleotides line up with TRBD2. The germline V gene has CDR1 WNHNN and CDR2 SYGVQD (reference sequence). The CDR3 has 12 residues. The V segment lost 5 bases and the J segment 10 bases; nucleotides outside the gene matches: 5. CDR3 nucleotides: TGCGCCAGCAGTAACCCGGGACTAGAGCAGTTCTTC. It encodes CASSNPGLEQFF.

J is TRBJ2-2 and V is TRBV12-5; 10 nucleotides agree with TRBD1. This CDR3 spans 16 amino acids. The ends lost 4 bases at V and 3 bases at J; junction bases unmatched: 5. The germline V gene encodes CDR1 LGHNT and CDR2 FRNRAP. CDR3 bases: TGTGCTAGTGGTTCGGGGACAGGGGTGCACACCGGGGAGCTGTTTTTT. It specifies CASGSGTGVHTGELFF.

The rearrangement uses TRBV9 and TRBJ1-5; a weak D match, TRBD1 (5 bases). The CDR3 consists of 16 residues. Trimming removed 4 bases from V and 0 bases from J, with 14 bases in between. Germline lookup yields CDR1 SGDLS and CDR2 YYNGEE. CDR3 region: CASSPQGRNSNQPQHF. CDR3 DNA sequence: TGTGCCAGCAGCCCCCAGGGACGGAATAGCAATCAGCCCCAGCATTTT.

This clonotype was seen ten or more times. CDR3 in DNA: TGTGCCATCCGTGGACTAAACTACAATGAGCAGTTCTTC. Translation gives CAIRGLNYNEQFF. The chain employs TRBV10-3 and TRBJ2-1; D perhaps matches TRBD2 (6 bases). CDR1 is ENHRY and CDR2 is SYGVKD in the germline V gene. V gave up 8 bases and J gave up 3 bases, with 11 bases separating them. The CDR3 extends over 13 amino acids.

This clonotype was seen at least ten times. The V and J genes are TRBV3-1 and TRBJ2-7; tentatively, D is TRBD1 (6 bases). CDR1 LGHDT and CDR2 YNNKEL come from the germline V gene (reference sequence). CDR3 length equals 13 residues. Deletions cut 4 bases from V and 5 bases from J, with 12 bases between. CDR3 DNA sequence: TGTGCCAGCAGCCCCTGGACAGTTGACGAGCAGTACTTC. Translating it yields CASSPWTVDEQYF.

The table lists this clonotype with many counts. In DNA form, the CDR3 reads TGTGCCAGCAGGGAGCTAGGGAGGGCAGCCAATGAGCAGTTCTTC. Amino acid sequence: CASRELGRAANEQFF. This chain connects TRBV7-9 to TRBJ2-1, with 7 nucleotides matching TRBD2. The CDR3 spans 15 residues. After removal of 6 bases from V and 6 bases from J, the junction contained 11 bases not matched to a gene. From germline, CDR1 is SEHNR and CDR2 FQNEAQ (reference sequence). The whole variable domain, filled in from reference TRBV7-9 and TRBJ2-1, reads DTGVSQNPRHKITKRGQNVTFRCDPISEHNRLYWYRQTLGQGPEFLTYFQNEAQLEKSRLLSDRFSAERPKGSFSTLEIQRTEQGDSAMYLCASRELGRAANEQFFGPGTRLTVL.

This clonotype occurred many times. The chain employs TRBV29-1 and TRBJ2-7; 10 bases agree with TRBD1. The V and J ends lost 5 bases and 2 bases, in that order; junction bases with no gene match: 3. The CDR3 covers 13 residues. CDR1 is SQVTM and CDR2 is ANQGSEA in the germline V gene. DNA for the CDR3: TGCAGCGTTTCCGGGACAGGGGCCTACGAGCAGTACTTC. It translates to CSVSGTGAYEQYF.

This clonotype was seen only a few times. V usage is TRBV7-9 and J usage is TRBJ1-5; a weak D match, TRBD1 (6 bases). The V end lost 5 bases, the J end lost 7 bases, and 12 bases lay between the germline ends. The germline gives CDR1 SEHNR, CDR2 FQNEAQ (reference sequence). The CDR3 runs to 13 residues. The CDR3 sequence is CASSPGTTQPQHF. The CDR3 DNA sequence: TGTGCCAGCAGCCCCGGGACAACACAGCCCCAGCATTTT.

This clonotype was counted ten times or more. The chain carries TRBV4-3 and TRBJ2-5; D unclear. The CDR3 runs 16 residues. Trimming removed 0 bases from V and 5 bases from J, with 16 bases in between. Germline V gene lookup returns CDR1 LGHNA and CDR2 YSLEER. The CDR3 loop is CASSQDRATLGETQYF. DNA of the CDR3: TGCGCCAGCAGCCAAGATAGGGCCACCTTAGGGGAGACCCAGTACTTC.

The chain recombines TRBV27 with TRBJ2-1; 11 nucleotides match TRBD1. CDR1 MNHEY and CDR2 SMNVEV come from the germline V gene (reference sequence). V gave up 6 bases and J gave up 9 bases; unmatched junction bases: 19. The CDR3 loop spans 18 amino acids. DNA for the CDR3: TGTGCCAGCAGATCTAGGAATTTCGGCGGGACAGGGGGGGGTGAGCAGTTCTTC. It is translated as CASRSRNFGGTGGGEQFF.

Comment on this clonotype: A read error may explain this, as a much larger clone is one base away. CDR3 region: CASSASVNTEAFF. The CDR3 DNA follows: TGTGCCAGCAGCGCCTCAGTGAACACTGAAGCTTTCTTT. The chain employs TRBV6-4 and TRBJ1-1, with D hard to call. Germline CDR1 reads MRHNA; CDR2 reads SNTAGT. The length of the CDR3 is 13 residues. Trimming removed 6 bases at V and 0 bases at J, with 8 bases between.

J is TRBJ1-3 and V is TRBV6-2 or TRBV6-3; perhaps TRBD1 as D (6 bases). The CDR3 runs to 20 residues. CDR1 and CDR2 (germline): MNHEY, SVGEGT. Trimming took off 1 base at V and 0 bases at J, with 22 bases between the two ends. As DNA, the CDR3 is TGTGCCAGCAGTTACTACGGTATGGCAGGGGACGAAAACTCTGGAAACACCATATATTTT. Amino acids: CASSYYGMAGDENSGNTIYF.

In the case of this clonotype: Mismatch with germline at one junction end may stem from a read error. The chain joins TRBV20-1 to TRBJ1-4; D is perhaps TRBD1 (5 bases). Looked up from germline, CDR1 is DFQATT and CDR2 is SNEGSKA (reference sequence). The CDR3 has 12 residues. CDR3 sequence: CSVLWTGTKNLF. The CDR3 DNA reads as TGCAGTGTTCTGTGGACCGGGACCAAGAATCTTTTT.

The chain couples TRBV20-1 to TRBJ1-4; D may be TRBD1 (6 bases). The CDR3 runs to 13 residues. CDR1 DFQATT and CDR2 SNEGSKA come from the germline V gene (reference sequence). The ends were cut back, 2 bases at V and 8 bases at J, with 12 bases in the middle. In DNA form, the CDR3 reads TGCAGTGCTAGAAAGGGGGTGGGCGAAAAACTGTTTTTT. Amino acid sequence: CSARKGVGEKLFF.

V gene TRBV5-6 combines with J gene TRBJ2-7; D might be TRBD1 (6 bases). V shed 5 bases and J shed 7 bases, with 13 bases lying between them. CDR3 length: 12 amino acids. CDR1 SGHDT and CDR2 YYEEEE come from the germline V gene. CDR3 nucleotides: TGTGCCAGCAGTGATAACAGGGCGGAGCAGTACTTC. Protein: CASSDNRAEQYF.

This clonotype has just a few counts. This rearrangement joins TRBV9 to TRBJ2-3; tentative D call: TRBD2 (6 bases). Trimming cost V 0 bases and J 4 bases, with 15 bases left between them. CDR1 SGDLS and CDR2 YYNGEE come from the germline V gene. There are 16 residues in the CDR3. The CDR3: CASSVGTDLAADTQYF. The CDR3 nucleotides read TGTGCCAGCAGCGTAGGGACGGATTTAGCGGCAGATACGCAGTATTTT. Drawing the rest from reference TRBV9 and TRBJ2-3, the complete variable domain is DSGVTQTPKHLITATGQRVTLRCSPRSGDLSVYWYQQSLDQGLQFLIQYYNGEERAKGNILERFSAQQFPDLHSELNLSSLELGDSALYFCASSVGTDLAADTQYFGPGTRLTVL.

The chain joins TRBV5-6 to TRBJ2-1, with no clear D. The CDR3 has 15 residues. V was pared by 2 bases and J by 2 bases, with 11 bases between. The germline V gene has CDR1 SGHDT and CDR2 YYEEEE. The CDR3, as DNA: TGTGCCAGCAGCTTACGGCTCGACCCCTACAATGAGCAGTTCTTC. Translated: CASSLRLDPYNEQFF.